The 2 T cell receptor beta chains given below trace back to one sample, sequenced in a study of T-cell memory formation after mild COVID-19. MiXCR was run by TCRdb on the 5' RACE reads, yielding one entry per CDR3 protein. The profile shows 400,000 to 500,000 distinct CDR3 sequences, 15% to 20% of them singletons. The sample taken for sequencing was PBMCs or a T cell subset sorted from them (not recorded which). These receptors were obtained from a man aged 18 to 29 who had mild COVID-19 (a few samples of this study predate the infection). Cell type and time point are not known.

This clonotype has only a few counts. The CDR3 nucleotides read TGTGCCAGCAGTTCACCGATGCAAGAGACCCAGTACTTC. Translating it yields CASSSPMQETQYF. The rearrangement uses TRBV6-2 or TRBV6-3 and TRBJ2-5, with D unresolved. The CDR3 is 13 residues long. In germline, CDR1 is MNHEY, CDR2 SVGEGT. Trimming removed 4 bases from V and 2 bases from J, with 8 bases in between.

This clonotype occurred a few times. The chain combines TRBV11-2 with TRBJ2-3; D not resolved. The germline V gene encodes CDR1 SGHAT and CDR2 FQNNGV. The CDR3 is 14 amino acids. Trimming took off 2 bases at V and 0 bases at J, with 6 bases between the two ends. CDR3 bases: TGTGCCAGCAGCTTAAATCCTAGCACAGATACGCAGTATTTT. Translation gives CASSLNPSTDTQYF.